Below, 6 T cell receptor beta chains from the same sample are listed, as sequenced in a study of CD8 T cells in Susac syndrome. After extraction with the RNeasy kit, about 0.45 to 1 ug of the RNA was reverse transcribed using random hexamers. Using its own MiXCR run on the immunoSEQ multiplex PCR reads, TCRdb lists one record per CDR3 protein. The sample shows about 190,000 distinct CDR3 sequences, more than 90% of them seen only once. Material for sequencing was CD4+ T cells from PBMCs. These receptors were taken from a human donor with Susac syndrome.

The rearrangement links TRBV12-3 or TRBV12-4 to TRBJ1-1, with no clear D. CDR3 length equals 14 residues. Trimming removed 3 bases at V and 0 bases at J, with 8 bases between. DNA of the CDR3: TGTGCCAGCAGTTTCTACAGCATGAACACTGAAGCTTTCTTT. This codes for CASSFYSMNTEAFF.

The chain has TRBV29-1 and TRBJ2-1, with unresolved D. Trimming removed 7 bases at V and 3 bases at J, with 7 bases between. The germline gives CDR1 SQVTM, CDR2 ANQGSEA. The CDR3 is 11 amino acids. The CDR3 DNA follows: TGCAGCGCTGTGGGCTACAATGAGCAGTTCTTC. As protein: CSAVGYNEQFF.

The V and J genes are TRBV30 and TRBJ2-2; possibly TRBD1 for D (6 bases). The CDR3 length is 14 residues. Per germline, CDR1 GTSNPN and CDR2 SVGIG (reference sequence). V gave up 3 bases and J gave up 3 bases, with 11 bases separating them. In DNA form, the CDR3 reads TGTGCCTGGAGGGATCACAGGGACACCGGGGAGCTGTTTTTT. It is translated as CAWRDHRDTGELFF.

This clonotype appeared once. The rearrangement uses TRBV13 and TRBJ1-5; D is unclear. This CDR3 has 17 amino acids. Germline V gives CDR1 PRHDT, CDR2 FYEKMQ (reference sequence). V dropped 4 bases and J dropped 0 bases, with 16 bases sitting between them. The CDR3 protein is CASSSSEGDYSNQPQHF. The CDR3 DNA reads as TGTGCCAGCAGCTCCTCCGAGGGCGACTATAGCAATCAGCCCCAGCATTTT.

The genes are TRBV4-1 and TRBJ2-7; D is perhaps TRBD2 (6 bases). Germline V CDR1 and CDR2: MGHRA, YSYEKL. This CDR3 spans 15 amino acids. Trimming left V 4 bases short and J 2 bases short, with 15 bases between. The CDR3 DNA reads as TGCGCCAGCAGCCCCCCCGGGGGTGCCCCCTACGAGCAGTACTTC. Its protein product is CASSPPGGAPYEQYF.

The chain has TRBV15 and TRBJ2-5, with D possibly being TRBD2 (7 bases). The CDR3 runs to 13 residues. Trimming took 5 bases from V and 5 from J, leaving 12 bases between them. Germline lookup yields CDR1 LNHNV and CDR2 YYDKDF (reference sequence). DNA of the CDR3: TGTGCCACCAGCTACGGGGGGCAGGAGACCCAGTACTTC. It encodes CATSYGGQETQYF.